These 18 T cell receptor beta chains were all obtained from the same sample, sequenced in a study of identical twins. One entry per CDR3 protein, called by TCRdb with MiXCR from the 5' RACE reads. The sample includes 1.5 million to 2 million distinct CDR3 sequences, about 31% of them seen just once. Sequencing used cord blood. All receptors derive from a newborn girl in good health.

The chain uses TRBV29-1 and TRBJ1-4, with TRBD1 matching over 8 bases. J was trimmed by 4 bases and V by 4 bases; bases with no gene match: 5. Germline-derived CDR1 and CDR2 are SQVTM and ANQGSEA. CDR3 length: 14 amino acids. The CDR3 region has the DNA TGCAGCGTTGGGACAGGGACTTATAATGAAAAACTGTTTTTT. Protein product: CSVGTGTYNEKLFF.

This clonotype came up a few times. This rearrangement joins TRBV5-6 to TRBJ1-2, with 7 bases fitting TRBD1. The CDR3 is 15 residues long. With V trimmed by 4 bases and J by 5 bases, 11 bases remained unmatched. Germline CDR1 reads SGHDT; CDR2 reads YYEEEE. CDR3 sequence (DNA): TGTGCCAGCAGCATAAAACATCAGGGGGAGTATGGCTACACCTTC. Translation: CASSIKHQGEYGYTF.

For the CDR3, the DNA is TGTGCCAGCAGCCCGGAACTAGCGGGAAACACCGGGGAGCTGTTTTTT. Translation gives CASSPELAGNTGELFF. The chain carries TRBV4-2 and TRBJ2-2; TRBD2 aligns across 10 bases. With V trimmed by 4 bases and J by 2 bases, 4 bases remained unmatched. This CDR3 contains 16 residues. Germline V gives CDR1 LGHNA, CDR2 YNFKEQ.

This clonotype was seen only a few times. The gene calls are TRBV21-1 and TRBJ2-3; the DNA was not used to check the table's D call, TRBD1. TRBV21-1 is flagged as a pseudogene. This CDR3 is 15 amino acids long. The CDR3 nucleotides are TGTGCCAGCAGCAAGGGAAGTGACAGGGGAAATACGCAGTATTTT. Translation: CASSKGSDRGNTQYF.

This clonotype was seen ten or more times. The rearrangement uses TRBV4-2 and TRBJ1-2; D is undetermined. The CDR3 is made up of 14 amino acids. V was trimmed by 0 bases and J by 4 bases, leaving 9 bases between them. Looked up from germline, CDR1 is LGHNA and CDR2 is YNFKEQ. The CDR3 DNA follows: TGTGCCAGCAGCCAAGAAATGGTCTCCTATGGCTACACCTTC. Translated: CASSQEMVSYGYTF.

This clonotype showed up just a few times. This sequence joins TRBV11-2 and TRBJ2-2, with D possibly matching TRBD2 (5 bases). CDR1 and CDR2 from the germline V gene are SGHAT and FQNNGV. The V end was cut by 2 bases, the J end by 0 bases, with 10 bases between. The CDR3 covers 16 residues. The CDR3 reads CASSLRSGSNTGELFF. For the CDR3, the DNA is TGTGCCAGCAGCTTAAGGAGCGGCTCGAACACCGGGGAGCTGTTTTTT.

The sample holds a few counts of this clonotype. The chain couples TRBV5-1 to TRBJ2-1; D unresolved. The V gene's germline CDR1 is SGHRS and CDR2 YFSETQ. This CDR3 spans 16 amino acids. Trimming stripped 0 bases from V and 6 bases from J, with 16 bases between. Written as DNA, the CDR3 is TGCGCCAGCAGCTTGGGTTCATCTGGGAAAGCCAATGAGCAGTTCTTC. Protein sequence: CASSLGSSGKANEQFF.

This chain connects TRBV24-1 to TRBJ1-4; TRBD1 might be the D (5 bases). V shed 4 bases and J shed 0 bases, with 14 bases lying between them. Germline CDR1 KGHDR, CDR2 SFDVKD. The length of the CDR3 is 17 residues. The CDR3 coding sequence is TGTGCCACCAGTGACCCCCAGGGCGGCGCAACTAATGAAAAACTGTTTTTT. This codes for CATSDPQGGATNEKLFF.

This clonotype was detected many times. CDR3 bases: TGTGCCAGCAGCACTACGGGCACAGATACGCAGTATTTT. Protein sequence: CASSTTGTDTQYF. V is TRBV2 and J is TRBJ2-3, with D uncertain. CDR3 size: 13 residues. Germline lookup yields CDR1 SNHLY and CDR2 FYNNEI. Trimming left V 6 bases short and J 1 base short, with 8 bases between.

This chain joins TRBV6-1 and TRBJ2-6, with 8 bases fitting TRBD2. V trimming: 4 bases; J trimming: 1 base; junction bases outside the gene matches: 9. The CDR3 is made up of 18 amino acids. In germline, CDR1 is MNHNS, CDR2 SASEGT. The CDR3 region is CASSVLSGSRSGANVLTF. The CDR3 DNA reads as TGTGCCAGCAGTGTCCTAAGCGGGAGTAGGTCTGGGGCCAACGTCCTGACTTTC.

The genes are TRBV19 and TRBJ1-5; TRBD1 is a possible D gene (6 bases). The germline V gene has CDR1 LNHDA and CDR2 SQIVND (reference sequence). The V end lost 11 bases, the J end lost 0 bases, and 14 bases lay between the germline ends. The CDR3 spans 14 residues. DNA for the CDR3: TGTGCCTGCTCGACAGGTTATAGCAATCAGCCCCAGCATTTT. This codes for CACSTGYSNQPQHF.

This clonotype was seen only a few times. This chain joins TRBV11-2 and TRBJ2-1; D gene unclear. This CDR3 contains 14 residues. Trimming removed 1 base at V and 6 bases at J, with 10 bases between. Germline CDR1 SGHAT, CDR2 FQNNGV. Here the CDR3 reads CASSLARRGNEQFF. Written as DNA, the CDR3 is TGTGCCAGCAGCTTAGCCAGGCGCGGCAATGAGCAGTTCTTC.

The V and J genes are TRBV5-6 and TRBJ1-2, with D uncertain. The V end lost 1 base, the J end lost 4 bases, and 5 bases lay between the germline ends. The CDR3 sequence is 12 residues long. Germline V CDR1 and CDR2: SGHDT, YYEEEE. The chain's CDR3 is CASSLNIYGYTF. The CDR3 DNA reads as TGTGCCAGCAGCTTGAACATCTATGGCTACACCTTC.

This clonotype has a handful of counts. The CDR3 region is CASSSRQDNQPQHF. DNA of the CDR3: TGTGCCAGCAGTTCCAGACAGGACAATCAGCCCCAGCATTTT. The gene calls are TRBV12-3 or TRBV12-4 and TRBJ1-5, with D perhaps TRBD1 (6 bases). The CDR3 contains 14 residues. The V end lost 4 bases, the J end lost 3 bases, and 10 bases lay between the germline ends.

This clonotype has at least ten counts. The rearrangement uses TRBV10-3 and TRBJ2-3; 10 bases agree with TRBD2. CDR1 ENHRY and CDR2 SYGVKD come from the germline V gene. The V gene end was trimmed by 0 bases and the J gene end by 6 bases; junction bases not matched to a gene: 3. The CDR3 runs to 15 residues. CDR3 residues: CAISESEREGDTQYF. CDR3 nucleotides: TGTGCCATCAGTGAGTCGGAGCGGGAGGGGGATACGCAGTATTTT.

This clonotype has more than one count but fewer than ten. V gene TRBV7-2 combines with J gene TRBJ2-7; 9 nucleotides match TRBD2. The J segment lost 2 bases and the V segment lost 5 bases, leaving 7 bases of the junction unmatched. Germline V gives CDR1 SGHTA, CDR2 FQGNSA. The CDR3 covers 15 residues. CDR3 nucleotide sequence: TGTGCCAGCAGCCCAAAAGCGGGGGGTACCTACGAGCAGTACTTC. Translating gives CASSPKAGGTYEQYF.

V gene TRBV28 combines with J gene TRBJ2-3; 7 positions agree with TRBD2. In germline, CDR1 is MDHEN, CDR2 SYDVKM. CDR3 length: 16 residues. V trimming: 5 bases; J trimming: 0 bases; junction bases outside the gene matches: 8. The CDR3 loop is CASSRLGRGSTDTQYF. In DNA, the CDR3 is TGTGCCAGCAGTCGGCTCGGGCGGGGGAGCACAGATACGCAGTATTTT.

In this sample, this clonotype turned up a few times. In DNA, the CDR3 is TGTGCCAGCAGCGTAGTATGGGGTTGGAACACTGAAGCTTTCTTT. Translating gives CASSVVWGWNTEAFF. This rearrangement joins TRBV9 to TRBJ1-1, with D hard to call. The CDR3 is made up of 15 amino acids. Trimming cost V 0 bases and J 1 base, with 10 bases left between them. Per the germline V gene, CDR1 is SGDLS and CDR2 is YYNGEE.